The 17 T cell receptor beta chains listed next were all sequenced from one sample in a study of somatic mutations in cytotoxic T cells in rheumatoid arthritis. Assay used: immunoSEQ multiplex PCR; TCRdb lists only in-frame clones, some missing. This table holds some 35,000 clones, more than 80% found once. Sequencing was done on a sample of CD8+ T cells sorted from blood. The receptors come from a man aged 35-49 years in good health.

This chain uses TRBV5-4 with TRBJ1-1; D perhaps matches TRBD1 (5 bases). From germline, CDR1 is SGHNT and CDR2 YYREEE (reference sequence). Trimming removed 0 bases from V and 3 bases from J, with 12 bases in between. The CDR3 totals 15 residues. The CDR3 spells CASSLVTTGDTEAFF. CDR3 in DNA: TGTGCCAGCAGCTTGGTGACCACAGGCGACACTGAAGCTTTCTTT.

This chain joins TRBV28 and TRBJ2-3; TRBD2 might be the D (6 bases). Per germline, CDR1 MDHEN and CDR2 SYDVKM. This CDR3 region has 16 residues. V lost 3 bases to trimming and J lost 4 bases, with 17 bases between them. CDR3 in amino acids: CASSFGPGDRADTQYF. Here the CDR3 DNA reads TGTGCCAGCAGTTTCGGCCCGGGGGATAGGGCAGATACGCAGTATTTT.

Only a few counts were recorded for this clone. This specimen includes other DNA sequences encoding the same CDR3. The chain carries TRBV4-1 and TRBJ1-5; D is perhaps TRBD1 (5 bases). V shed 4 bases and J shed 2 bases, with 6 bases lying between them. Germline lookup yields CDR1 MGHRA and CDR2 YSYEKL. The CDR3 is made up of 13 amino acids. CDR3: CASSPQGNQPQHF. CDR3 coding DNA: TGCGCCAGCAGCCCACAGGGCAATCAGCCCCAGCATTTT.

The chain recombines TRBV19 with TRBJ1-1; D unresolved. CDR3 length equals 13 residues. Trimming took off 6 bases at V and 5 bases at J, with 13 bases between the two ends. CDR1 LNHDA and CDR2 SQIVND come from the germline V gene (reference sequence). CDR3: CASSTNPGTEAFF. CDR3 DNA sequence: TGTGCCAGTAGCACCAACCCGGGGACTGAAGCTTTCTTT. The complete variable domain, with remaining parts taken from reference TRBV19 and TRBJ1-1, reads DGGITQSPKYLFRKEGQNVTLSCEQNLNHDAMYWYRQDPGQGLRLIYYSQIVNDFQKGDIAEGYSVSREKKESFPLTVTSAQKNPTAFYLCASSTNPGTEAFFGQGTRLTVV.

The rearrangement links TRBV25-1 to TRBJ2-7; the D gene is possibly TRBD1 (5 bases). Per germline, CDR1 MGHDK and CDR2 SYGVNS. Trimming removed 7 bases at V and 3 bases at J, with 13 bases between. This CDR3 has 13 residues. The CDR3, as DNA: TGTGCCAGCATGGGGCCCCCGCGCTACGAGCAGTACTTC. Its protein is CASMGPPRYEQYF.

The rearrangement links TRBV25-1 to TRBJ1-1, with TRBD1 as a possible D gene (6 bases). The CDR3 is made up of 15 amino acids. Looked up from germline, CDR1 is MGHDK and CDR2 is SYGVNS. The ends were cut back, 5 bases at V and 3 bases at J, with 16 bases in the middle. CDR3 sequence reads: CASSSGQIGDTEAFF. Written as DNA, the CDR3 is TGTGCCAGCAGTTCAGGACAGATCGGGGACACTGAAGCTTTCTTT.

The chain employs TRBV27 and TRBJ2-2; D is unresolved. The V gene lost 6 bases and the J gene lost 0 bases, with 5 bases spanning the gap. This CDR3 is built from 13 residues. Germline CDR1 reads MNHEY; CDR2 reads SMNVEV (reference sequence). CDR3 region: CASSRSNTGELFF. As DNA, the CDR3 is TGTGCCAGCAGCCGATCGAACACCGGGGAGCTGTTTTTT.

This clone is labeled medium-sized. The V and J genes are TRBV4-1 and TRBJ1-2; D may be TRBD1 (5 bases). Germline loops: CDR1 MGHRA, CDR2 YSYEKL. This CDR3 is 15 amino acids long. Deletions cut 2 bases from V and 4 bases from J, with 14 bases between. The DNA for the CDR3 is TGCGCCAGCAGCCAATTGGGGGAATCGGGCTATGGCTACACCTTC. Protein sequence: CASSQLGESGYGYTF.

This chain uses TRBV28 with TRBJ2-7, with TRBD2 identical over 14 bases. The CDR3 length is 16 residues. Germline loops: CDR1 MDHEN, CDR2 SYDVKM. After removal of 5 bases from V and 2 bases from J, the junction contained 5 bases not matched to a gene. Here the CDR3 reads CASSTGLAGEPYEQYF. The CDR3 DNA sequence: TGTGCCAGCAGTACGGGACTAGCGGGAGAACCCTACGAGCAGTACTTC.

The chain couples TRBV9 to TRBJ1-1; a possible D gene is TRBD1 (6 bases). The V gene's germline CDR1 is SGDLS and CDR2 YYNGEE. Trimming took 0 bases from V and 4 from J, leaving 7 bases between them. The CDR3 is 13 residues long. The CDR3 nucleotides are TGTGCCAGCAGCGTAGGGGGGGCCACTGAAGCTTTCTTT. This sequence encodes CASSVGGATEAFF.

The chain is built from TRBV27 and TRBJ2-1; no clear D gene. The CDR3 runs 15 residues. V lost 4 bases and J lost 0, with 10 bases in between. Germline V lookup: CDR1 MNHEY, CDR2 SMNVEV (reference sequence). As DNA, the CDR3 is TGTGCCAGCAGTTCTACCACCAGCTCCTACAATGAGCAGTTCTTC. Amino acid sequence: CASSSTTSSYNEQFF.

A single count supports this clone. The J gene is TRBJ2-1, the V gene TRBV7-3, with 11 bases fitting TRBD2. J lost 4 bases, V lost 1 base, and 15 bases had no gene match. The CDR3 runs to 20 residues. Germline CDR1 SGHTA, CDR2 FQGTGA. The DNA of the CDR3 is TGTGCCAGCAGCTTAAGTTACAATGGACCCGGGACTAGCGGTTACAATGAGCAGTTCTTC. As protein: CASSLSYNGPGTSGYNEQFF.

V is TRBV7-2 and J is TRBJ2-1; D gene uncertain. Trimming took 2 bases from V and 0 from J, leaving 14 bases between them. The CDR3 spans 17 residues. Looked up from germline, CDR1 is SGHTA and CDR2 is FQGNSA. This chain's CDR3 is CASSLNVQSSSYNEQFF. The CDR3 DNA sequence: TGTGCCAGCAGCTTAAATGTCCAGTCTAGCTCCTACAATGAGCAGTTCTTC.

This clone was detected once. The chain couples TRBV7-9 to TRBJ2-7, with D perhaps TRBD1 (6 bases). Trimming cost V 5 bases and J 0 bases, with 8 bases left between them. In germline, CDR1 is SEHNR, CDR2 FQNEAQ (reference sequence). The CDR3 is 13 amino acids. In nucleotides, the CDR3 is TGTGCCAGCAGCCAGGACAGCTCCTACGAGCAGTACTTC. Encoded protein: CASSQDSSYEQYF.

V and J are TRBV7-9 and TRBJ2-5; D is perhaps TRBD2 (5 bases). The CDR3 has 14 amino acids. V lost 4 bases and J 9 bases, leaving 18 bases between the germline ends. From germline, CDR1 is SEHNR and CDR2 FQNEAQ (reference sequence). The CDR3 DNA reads TGTGCCAGCAGCTCAGAAATGGGCCGCGGGTCCCAGTACTTC. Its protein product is CASSSEMGRGSQYF. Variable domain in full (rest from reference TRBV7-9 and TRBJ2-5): DTGVSQNPRHKITKRGQNVTFRCDPISEHNRLYWYRQTLGQGPEFLTYFQNEAQLEKSRLLSDRFSAERPKGSFSTLEIQRTEQGDSAMYLCASSSEMGRGSQYFGPGTRLLVL.

CDR3 loop: CASSPPPGQYNEKLFF. DNA for the CDR3: TGCGCCAGCAGCCCACCCCCTGGACAGTATAATGAAAAACTGTTTTTT. The chain combines TRBV4-1 with TRBJ1-4; tentatively, D is TRBD1 (6 bases). There are 16 residues in the CDR3. With 4 bases removed from V and 4 bases from J, the gap between germline ends came to 16 bases. Germline V gene sequence: CDR1 MGHRA, CDR2 YSYEKL.

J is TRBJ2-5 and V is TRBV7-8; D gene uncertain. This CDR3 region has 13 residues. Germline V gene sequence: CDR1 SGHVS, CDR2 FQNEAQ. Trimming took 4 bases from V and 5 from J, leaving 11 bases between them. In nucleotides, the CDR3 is TGTGCCAGCAGCTCCAGACCGGGCGAGACCCAGTACTTC. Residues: CASSSRPGETQYF.